These 14 T cell receptor beta chains were all obtained from the same sample, sequenced in a study of blood T cell repertoires in COVID-19. TCRdb's table, derived via immunoSEQ multiplex PCR, lists solely in-frame clones and lacks some. The data hold roughly 88,000 clones, with 80% to 90% observed a single time. Material: peripheral blood. These receptors all come from a woman of 80 years or more with acute or convalescent COVID-19.

The chain links TRBV6-5 to TRBJ1-2; D is undetermined. The CDR3 length is 11 residues. Trimming shortened V by 10 bases and J by 2 bases, and 8 bases separated the two germline ends. CDR1 MNHEY and CDR2 SVGAGI come from the germline V gene. The chain's CDR3 is CATGENYGYTF. CDR3 in DNA: TGTGCCACCGGAGAGAACTATGGCTACACCTTC.

This chain uses TRBV7-2 with TRBJ2-5, with D tentatively TRBD1 (5 bases). Trimming stripped 1 base from V and 5 bases from J, with 8 bases between. The germline CDR1 and CDR2 sequences are SGHTA and FQGNSA. This CDR3 is 13 amino acids long. CDR3 DNA: TGTGCCAGCAGCTTAGGGGGCAGGGAGACCCAGTACTTC. Its protein product is CASSLGGRETQYF.

On this clone: A read error may explain this, as a much larger clone is one base away. The chain has TRBV5-4 and TRBJ2-2, with 9 bases identical to TRBD2. J lost 7 bases, V lost 4 bases, and 17 bases had no gene match. This CDR3 spans 18 amino acids. Germline-derived CDR1 and CDR2 are SGHNT and YYREEE (reference sequence). The CDR3 region has the DNA TGTGCCAGCAGCCCACACCGGGGGGCGGGGGGGCGGAACGGGGAGCTGTTTTTT. Amino acid sequence: CASSPHRGAGGRNGELFF. The full variable domain, completed using reference TRBV5-4 and TRBJ2-2, is ETGVTQSPTHLIKTRGQQVTLRCSSQSGHNTVSWYQQALGQGPQFIFQYYREEENGRGNFPPRFSGLQFPNYSSELNVNALELDDSALYLCASSPHRGAGGRNGELFFGEGSRLTVL.

The V and J genes are TRBV6-4 and TRBJ2-3, with D possibly TRBD1 on 5 matching bases. The CDR3 covers 14 residues. Germline V gives CDR1 MRHNA, CDR2 SNTAGT. Trimming removed 4 bases from V and 3 bases from J, with 11 bases in between. The CDR3 region is CASSVQGGTDTQYF. Written as DNA, the CDR3 is TGTGCCAGCAGTGTTCAGGGTGGAACAGATACGCAGTATTTT.

The rearrangement uses TRBV19 and TRBJ2-3; D possibly corresponds to TRBD1 (5 bases). This CDR3 is built from 13 residues. Trimming took 1 base from V and 5 from J, leaving 7 bases between them. Germline V gives CDR1 LNHDA, CDR2 SQIVND (reference sequence). For the CDR3, the DNA is TGTGCCAGTAGTATAGCAAGGGGAGATACGCAGTATTTT. Translated: CASSIARGDTQYF. Filled out from reference TRBV19 and TRBJ2-3, the complete variable domain reads DGGITQSPKYLFRKEGQNVTLSCEQNLNHDAMYWYRQDPGQGLRLIYYSQIVNDFQKGDIAEGYSVSREKKESFPLTVTSAQKNPTAFYLCASSIARGDTQYFGPGTRLTVL.

The chain joins TRBV3-1 (or the pseudogene TRBV3-2) to TRBJ2-6, with D uncertain. The V gene lost 0 bases and the J gene lost 0 bases, with 3 bases spanning the gap. The CDR3 has 15 residues. Germline V gene data show CDR1 as LGHDT and CDR2 as YNNKEL (reference sequence). CDR3 loop: CASSQDSSGANVLTF. The CDR3, as DNA: TGTGCCAGCAGCCAAGACAGCTCTGGGGCCAACGTCCTGACTTTC.

The chain combines TRBV6-4 with TRBJ2-3; tentative D call: TRBD2 (6 bases). CDR1 and CDR2 from the germline V gene are MRHNA and SNTAGT. There are 15 residues in the CDR3. V was shortened by 2 bases and J by 0 bases, with 9 bases between the two germline ends. The CDR3 here is CASSDQGTSTDTQYF. For the CDR3, the DNA is TGTGCCAGCAGTGACCAAGGGACTAGCACAGATACGCAGTATTTT.

J is TRBJ2-7 and V is TRBV18; 7 bases agree with TRBD1. V was pared by 6 bases and J by 0 bases, with 5 bases of the junction left unmatched. This CDR3 spans 14 amino acids. Germline-derived CDR1 and CDR2 are KGHSH and LQKENI. The CDR3 bases are TGTGCCAGCTCTGGGGGACAGCGCTCCTACGAGCAGTACTTC. Encoded protein: CASSGGQRSYEQYF.

The J gene is TRBJ2-2, the V gene TRBV29-1; weak D call: TRBD1 (5 bases). The germline gives CDR1 SQVTM, CDR2 ANQGSEA. The CDR3 has 13 residues. Trimming removed 2 bases from V and 7 bases from J, with 11 bases in between. CDR3 residues: CSVEKGASGELFF. The CDR3 bases are TGCAGCGTTGAAAAAGGGGCAAGCGGGGAGCTGTTTTTT.

The chain couples TRBV7-2 to TRBJ1-2; 9 nucleotides line up with TRBD1. This CDR3 is 14 amino acids long. In germline, CDR1 is SGHTA, CDR2 FQGNSA. V lost 5 bases to trimming and J lost 6 bases; unmatched junction nucleotides: 7. In DNA form, the CDR3 reads TGTGCCAGCAGCCTTCCCGGACAGGGGAATGGCTACACCTTC. Protein sequence: CASSLPGQGNGYTF.

The chain employs TRBV5-8 and TRBJ2-5; 8 bases line up with TRBD1. Germline CDR1 and CDR2: SGHTS and YDEGEE. J was trimmed by 4 bases and V by 4 bases; bases with no gene match: 3. This CDR3 has 13 residues. CDR3 in amino acids: CASSRQGRETQYF. The CDR3 bases are TGTGCCAGCAGCCGACAGGGGAGAGAGACCCAGTACTTC.

This clone was observed a few times. This rearrangement joins TRBV29-1 to TRBJ2-7, with 9 bases fitting TRBD2. Germline V lookup: CDR1 SQVTM, CDR2 ANQGSEA. This CDR3 comprises 14 residues. Unmatched junction bases numbered 8, after V lost 2 bases and J lost 6 bases. The CDR3 DNA sequence: TGCAGCGTTGAACTAGCGGGGCGATTCGGCGAGCAGTACTTC. Translation gives CSVELAGRFGEQYF.

The chain couples TRBV21-1 to TRBJ2-7; TRBD2 is taken as the D call from the table, unchecked against the DNA. TRBV21-1 is labeled a pseudogene. The CDR3 is 19 amino acids. Here the CDR3 reads CASSKDSGEGRPPSYEQYF. CDR3 bases: TGTGCCAGCAGCAAAGATTCGGGAGAGGGGAGGCCCCCCTCCTACGAGCAGTACTTC.

The V gene is TRBV9, the J gene TRBJ1-5, with 7 bases identical to TRBD1. Per germline, CDR1 SGDLS and CDR2 YYNGEE. J was trimmed by 9 bases and V by 3 bases; bases with no gene match: 9. The CDR3 runs 14 residues. In DNA form, the CDR3 reads TGTGCCAGCAGCGCCGGGACAGCCTTATCGCCCCAGCATTTT. This encodes CASSAGTALSPQHF.